These 2 T cell receptor beta chains were sequenced from one sample in a study of CD8 T cells in ankylosing spondylitis. TCRdb analysed the 5' RACE reads with MiXCR anew, one entry per CDR3 protein. The data contain approximately 42,000 distinct CDR3 sequences, 9.5% to 12% of them singletons. Sequenced input: blood, either unsorted or a sorted T cell fraction (not recorded which). The receptors come from a male donor with ankylosing spondylitis or in good health (not recorded which).

The table lists this clonotype with many counts. The chain joins TRBV4-2 to TRBJ2-7; D could derive from TRBD1 or TRBD2 (7 bases each). The CDR3 is 16 residues long. Germline CDR1 LGHNA, CDR2 YNFKEQ. With 4 bases removed from V and 5 bases from J, the gap between germline ends came to 21 bases. The CDR3 sequence is CASSLGGRQGVNEQYF. CDR3 nucleotides: TGTGCCAGCAGCCTCGGGGGGAGACAGGGAGTGAACGAGCAGTACTTC.

This clonotype was counted at least ten times. The DNA of the CDR3 is TGCAGTGCAGGGGCACGGAGCACAGATACGCAGTATTTT. Residues: CSAGARSTDTQYF. This chain connects TRBV20-1 to TRBJ2-3, with D possibly matching TRBD1 (5 bases). The CDR3 consists of 13 residues. V dropped 6 bases and J dropped 0 bases, with 10 bases sitting between them. Germline V gene sequence: CDR1 DFQATT, CDR2 SNEGSKA (reference sequence).